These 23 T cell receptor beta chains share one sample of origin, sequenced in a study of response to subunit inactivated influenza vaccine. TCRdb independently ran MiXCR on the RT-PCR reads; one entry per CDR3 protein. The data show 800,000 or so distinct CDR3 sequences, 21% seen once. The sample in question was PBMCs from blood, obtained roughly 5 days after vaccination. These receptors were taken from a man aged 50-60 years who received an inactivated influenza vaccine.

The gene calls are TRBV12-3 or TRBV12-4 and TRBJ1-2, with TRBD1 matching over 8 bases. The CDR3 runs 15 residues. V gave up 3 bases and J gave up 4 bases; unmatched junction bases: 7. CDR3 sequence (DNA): TGTGCCAGCAGTTTGATTTCAGGGGGCCTCTATGGCTACACCTTC. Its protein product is CASSLISGGLYGYTF.

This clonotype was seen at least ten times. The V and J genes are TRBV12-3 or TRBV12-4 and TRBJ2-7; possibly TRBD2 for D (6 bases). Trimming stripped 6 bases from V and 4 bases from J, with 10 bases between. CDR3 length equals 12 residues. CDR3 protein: CASRRRAYEQYF. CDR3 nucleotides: TGTGCCAGCAGGAGGAGGGCTTACGAGCAGTACTTC.

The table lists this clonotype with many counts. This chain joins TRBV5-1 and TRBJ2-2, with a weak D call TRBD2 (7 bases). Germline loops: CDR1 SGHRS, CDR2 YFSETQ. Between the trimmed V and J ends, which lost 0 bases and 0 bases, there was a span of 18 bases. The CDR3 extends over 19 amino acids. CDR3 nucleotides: TGCGCCAGCAGCTTGGCCTACGGGGGGCAACGGCCGAACACCGGGGAGCTGTTTTTT. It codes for CASSLAYGGQRPNTGELFF. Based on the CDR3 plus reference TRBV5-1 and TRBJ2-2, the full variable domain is KAGVTQTPRYLIKTRGQQVTLSCSPISGHRSVSWYQQTPGQGLQFLFEYFSETQRNKGNFPGRFSGRQFSNSRSEMNVSTLELGDSALYLCASSLAYGGQRPNTGELFFGEGSRLTVL.

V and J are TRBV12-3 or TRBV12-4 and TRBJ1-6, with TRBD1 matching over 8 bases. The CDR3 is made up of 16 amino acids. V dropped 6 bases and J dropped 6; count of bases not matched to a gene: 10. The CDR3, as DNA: TGTGCCAGCAGGACCGGGACAGGATCCCTTAATTCACCCCTCCACTTT. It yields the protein CASRTGTGSLNSPLHF.

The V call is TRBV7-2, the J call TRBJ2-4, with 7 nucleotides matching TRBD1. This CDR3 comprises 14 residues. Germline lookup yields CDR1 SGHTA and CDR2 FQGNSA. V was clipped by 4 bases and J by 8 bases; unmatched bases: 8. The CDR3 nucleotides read TGTGCCAGCAGCTCCCTAGGGGGCCGGGACATTCAGTACTTC. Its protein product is CASSSLGGRDIQYF.

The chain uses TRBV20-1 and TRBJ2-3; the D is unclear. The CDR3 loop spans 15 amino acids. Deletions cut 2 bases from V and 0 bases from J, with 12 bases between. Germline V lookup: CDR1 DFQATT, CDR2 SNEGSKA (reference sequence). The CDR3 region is CSARPVIGSTDTQYF. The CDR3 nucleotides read TGCAGTGCTAGACCCGTTATCGGTAGCACAGATACGCAGTATTTT.

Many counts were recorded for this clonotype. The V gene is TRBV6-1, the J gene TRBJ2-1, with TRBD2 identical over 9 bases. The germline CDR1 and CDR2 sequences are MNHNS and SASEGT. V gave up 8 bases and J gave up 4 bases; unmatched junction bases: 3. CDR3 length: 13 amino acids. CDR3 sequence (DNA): TGTGCCAGCGGACTAGCGCCTTACAATGAGCAGTTCTTC. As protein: CASGLAPYNEQFF.

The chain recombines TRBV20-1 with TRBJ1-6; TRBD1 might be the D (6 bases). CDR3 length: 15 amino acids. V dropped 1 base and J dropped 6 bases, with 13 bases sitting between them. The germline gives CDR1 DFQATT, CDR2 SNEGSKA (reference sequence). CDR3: CSARGEGTLNSPLHF. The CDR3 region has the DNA TGCAGTGCTAGAGGAGAGGGGACACTTAATTCACCCCTCCACTTT.

Here the CDR3 reads CSVSGGAGYGYTF. The CDR3 region has the DNA TGCAGTGTCTCAGGGGGCGCTGGCTATGGCTACACCTTC. This chain links TRBV20-1 with TRBJ1-2, with 8 bases aligning to TRBD1. The ends lost 7 bases at V and 4 bases at J; junction bases unmatched: 8. The CDR3 is 13 amino acids. The germline CDR1 and CDR2 sequences are DFQATT and SNEGSKA (reference sequence).

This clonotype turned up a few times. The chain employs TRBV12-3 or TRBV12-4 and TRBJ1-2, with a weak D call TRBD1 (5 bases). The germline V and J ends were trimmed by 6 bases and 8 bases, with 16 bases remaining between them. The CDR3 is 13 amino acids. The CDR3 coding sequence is TGTGCCAGCAGAGACCGGGACCAGCGGGGCTACACCTTC. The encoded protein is CASRDRDQRGYTF.

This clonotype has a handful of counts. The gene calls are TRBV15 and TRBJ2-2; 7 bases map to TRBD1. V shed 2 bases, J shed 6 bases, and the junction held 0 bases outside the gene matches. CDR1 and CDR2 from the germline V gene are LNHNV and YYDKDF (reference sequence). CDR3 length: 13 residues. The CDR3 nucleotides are TGTGCCACCAGCAGAAGGGGGCCCGGGGAGCTGTTTTTT. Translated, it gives CATSRRGPGELFF.

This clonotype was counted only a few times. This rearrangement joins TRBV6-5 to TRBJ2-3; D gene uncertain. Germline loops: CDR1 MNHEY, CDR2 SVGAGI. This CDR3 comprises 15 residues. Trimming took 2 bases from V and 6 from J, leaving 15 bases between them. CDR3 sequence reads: CASSYTLERRDTQYF. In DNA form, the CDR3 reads TGTGCCAGCAGTTACACCCTCGAGAGGCGGGATACGCAGTATTTT.

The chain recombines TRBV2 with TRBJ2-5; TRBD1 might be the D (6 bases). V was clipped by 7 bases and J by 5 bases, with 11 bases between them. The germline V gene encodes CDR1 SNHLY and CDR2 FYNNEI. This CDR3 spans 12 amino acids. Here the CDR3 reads CASNRDLETQYF. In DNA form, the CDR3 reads TGTGCCAGCAACAGGGACCTTGAGACCCAGTACTTC.

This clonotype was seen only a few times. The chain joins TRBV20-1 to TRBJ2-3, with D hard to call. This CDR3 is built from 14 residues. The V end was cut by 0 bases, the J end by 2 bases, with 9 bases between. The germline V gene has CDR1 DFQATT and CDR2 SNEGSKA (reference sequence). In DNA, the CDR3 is TGCAGTGCTAGAGAGGGTAGGGTCACAGATACGCAGTATTTT. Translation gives CSAREGRVTDTQYF.

CDR3 nucleotides: TGCGCCAGCAGTCAAGAGGGTACGTCGGAGCAGTACTTC. Translated: CASSQEGTSEQYF. This rearrangement joins TRBV23-1 to TRBJ2-7, with D perhaps matching TRBD2 (5 bases). TRBV23-1 is an ORF for which the function is uncertain. The CDR3 contains 13 residues. Trimming shortened V by 2 bases and J by 7 bases, and 12 bases separated the two germline ends.

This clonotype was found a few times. CDR3 nucleotide sequence: TGTGCCATCAACCCCGGGACTAGCGGGACCCCCGATGAGCAGTTCTTC. Translating gives CAINPGTSGTPDEQFF. The chain joins TRBV10-3 to TRBJ2-1, with 13 nucleotides matching TRBD2. J lost 8 bases, V lost 7 bases, and 11 bases had no gene match. Germline CDR1 and CDR2: ENHRY and SYGVKD. The CDR3 extends over 16 amino acids.

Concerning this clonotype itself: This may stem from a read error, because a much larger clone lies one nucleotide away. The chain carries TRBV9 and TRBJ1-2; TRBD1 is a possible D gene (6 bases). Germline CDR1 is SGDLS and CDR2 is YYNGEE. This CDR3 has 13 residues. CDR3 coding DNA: TGTGCCAGAAGCGTCCACAGGGCGGGGGGCTACACCTTC. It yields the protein CARSVHRAGGYTF.

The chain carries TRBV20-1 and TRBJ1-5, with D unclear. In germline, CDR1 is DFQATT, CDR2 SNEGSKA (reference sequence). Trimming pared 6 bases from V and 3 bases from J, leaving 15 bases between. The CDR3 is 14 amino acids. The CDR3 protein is CSAEMGWDNQPQHF. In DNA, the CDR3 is TGCAGTGCAGAGATGGGGTGGGACAATCAGCCCCAGCATTTT.

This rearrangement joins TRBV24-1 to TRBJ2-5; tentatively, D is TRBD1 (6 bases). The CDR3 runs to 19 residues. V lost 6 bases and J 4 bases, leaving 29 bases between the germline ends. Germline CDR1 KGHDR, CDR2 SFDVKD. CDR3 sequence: CATSHITRRAGGMSETQYF. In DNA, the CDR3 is TGTGCCACCAGTCATATTACACGAAGGGCTGGGGGCATGTCAGAGACCCAGTACTTC.

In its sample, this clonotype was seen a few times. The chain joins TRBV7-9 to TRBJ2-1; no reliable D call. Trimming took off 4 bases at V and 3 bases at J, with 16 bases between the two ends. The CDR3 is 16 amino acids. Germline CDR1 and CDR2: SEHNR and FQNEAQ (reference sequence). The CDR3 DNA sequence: TGTGCCAGCAGCTCCCCCTGGGCACAGTTCTACAATGAGCAGTTCTTC. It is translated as CASSSPWAQFYNEQFF.

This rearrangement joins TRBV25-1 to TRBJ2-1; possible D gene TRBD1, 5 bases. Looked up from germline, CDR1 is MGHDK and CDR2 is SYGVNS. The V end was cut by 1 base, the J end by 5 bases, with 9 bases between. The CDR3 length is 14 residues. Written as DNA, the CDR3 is TGTGCCAGCAGTGAATCGACAGCAAACAATGAGCAGTTCTTC. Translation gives CASSESTANNEQFF.

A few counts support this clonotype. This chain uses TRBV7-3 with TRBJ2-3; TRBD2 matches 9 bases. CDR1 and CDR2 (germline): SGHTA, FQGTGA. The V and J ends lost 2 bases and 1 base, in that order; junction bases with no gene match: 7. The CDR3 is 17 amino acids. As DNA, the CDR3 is TGTGCCAGCAGCTTATATCCGACTAGCGGACGCACAGATACGCAGTATTTT. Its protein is CASSLYPTSGRTDTQYF.

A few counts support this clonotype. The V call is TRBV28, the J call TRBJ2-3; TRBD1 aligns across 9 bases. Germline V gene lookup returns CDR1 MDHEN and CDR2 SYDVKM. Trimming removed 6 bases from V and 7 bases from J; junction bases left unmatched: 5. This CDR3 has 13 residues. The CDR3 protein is CASRGQGVNTQYF. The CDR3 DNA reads TGTGCCAGCAGGGGACAGGGAGTAAATACGCAGTATTTT.